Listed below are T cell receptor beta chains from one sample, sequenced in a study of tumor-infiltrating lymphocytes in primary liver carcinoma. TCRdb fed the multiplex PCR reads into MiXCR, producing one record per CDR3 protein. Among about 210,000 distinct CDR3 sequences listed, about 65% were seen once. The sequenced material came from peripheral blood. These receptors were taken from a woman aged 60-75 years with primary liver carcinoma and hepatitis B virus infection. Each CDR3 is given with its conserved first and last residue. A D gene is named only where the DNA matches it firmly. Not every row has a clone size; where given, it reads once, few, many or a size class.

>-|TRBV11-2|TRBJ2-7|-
TGTGCCAGCAGCTTCAGTGACAGGACGAACTACGATCAGTACTTC
CASSFSDRTNYDQYF
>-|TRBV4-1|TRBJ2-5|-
TGCGCCAGCAGCCAAGATCTAGCCCCTGATGAGCAAGAGACCCAGTACTTC
CASSQDLAPDEQETQYF
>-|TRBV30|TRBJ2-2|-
TGTGTCTTCACAGGTAGAGACACCGGGGAGCTGTTTTTT
CVFTGRDTGELFF
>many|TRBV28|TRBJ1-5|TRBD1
TGTGCCAGCAGTTTGGACAGGGGCAATCAGCCCCAGCATTTT
CASSLDRGNQPQHF
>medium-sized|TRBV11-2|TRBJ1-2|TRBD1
TGTGCCAGCAGCTTAGAGACAGGGGTAATTTATGGCTACACCTTC
CASSLETGVIYGYTF
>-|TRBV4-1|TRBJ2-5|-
TGCACCAGCAGCCAAGTTTCAGGGGAGACCCAGTACTTC
CTSSQVSGETQYF
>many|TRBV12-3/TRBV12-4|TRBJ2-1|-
TGTGCCAGCAGTTTCCTTCGGAGTGAGCAGTTCTTC
CASSFLRSEQFF
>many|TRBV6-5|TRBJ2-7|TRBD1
TGTGCCAGCAGTTACAGCCAGGGGGTCTCCTACGAGCAGTACTTC
CASSYSQGVSYEQYF
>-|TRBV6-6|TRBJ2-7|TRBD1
TGTGCCAGCAGTCTGAACAGGGGCTACGAGCAGTGCTTC
CASSLNRGYEQCF
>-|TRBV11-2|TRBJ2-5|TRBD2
TGTGCCAGGAGCTTGGGACTAGCGGGTCAAAACCACGAGACCCAATACTTC
CARSLGLAGQNHETQYF
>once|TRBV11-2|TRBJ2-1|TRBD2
TGTGCCAGCAGCTCCACAAGCGGGAGTTACAATGGGCAGTTCTTC
CASSSTSGSYNGQFF
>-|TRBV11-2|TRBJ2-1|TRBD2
TGTGTCAGCAGCACCCGACTAGCGGGAGTGAGTTACAATGAGCAGTTCTTC
CVSSTRLAGVSYNEQFF
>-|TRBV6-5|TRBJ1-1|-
TGTGCCAGCAGCCAAGCAGGGGTACGGGGGTTGAACACAGAAGCTTTCTTT
CASSQAGVRGLNTEAFF
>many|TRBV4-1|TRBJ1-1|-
TGCGCCAGCAGCCAAGAGGGAGGCTCGAACACTGAAGCTTTCTTT
CASSQEGGSNTEAFF
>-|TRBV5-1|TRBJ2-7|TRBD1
TGCGCCAGCAGCGAGACAGGGGGTGCCTACGAGCAGTACTTC
CASSETGGAYEQYF
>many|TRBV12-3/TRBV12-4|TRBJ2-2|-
TGTGCCAGCAGTCCCCTCGGGGCCACGAACACCGGGGAGCTGTTTTTT
CASSPLGATNTGELFF
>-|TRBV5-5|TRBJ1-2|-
TGTGCCAGCAGCCCGGCCCCGGGAGGTGGCTACACCTTC
CASSPAPGGGYTF
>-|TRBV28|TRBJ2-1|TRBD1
TGTGCCAGCAGATACGGACAGGGGTACAATGAGCAGTTCTTC
CASRYGQGYNEQFF
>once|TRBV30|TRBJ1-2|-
TGTGCCTGGAGTGTAGGGTTGGCACGCCCGAACTATGGCTACACCTTC
CAWSVGLARPNYGYTF
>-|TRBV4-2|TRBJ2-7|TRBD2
TGCGCCAGCAGCCGAACTCCGGGGGAGGGCCTCGACGTGCAGTACTTC
CASSRTPGEGLDVQYF
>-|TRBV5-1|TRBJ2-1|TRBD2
TGCGCCAGCAGCTTGGCCGAGACTAGCGGGAGGGCCAATGAGCAGTTCTTC
CASSLAETSGRANEQFF
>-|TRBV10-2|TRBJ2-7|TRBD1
TGCGCCAGCAGTGACCAGGGGGCGGGCTACAAACAGTACTTC
CASSDQGAGYKQYF
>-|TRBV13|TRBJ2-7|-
TGTGCCAGCAGCTTACTTTCGGGACATGGGGCATACGAGCAGTACTTC
CASSLLSGHGAYEQYF
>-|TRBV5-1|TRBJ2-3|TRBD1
TGCGCCAGCAGCTTGGGGGACAGGGCACAACCTAGCACAGATACGCAGTATTTT
CASSLGDRAQPSTDTQYF
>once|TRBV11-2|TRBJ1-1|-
TGTACCAGCAGCTTTGGAGGTAAGGACTTTTTT
CTSSFGGKDFF